This record concerns one T cell receptor beta chain sequence. Per the original methods: Reference gene primer amplification yielded estimated nucleated cell counts. Assay used: immunoSEQ multiplex PCR; TCRdb lists only in-frame clones, some missing. That table furnishes V, J and clone size, whereas the DNA furnished D and trimming. Among tens of thousands of clones listed, roughly 91% were seen once. CDR1 SGHKS and CDR2 YYEKEE come from the germline V gene (reference sequence). With 3 bases removed from V and 3 bases from J, the gap between germline ends came to 13 bases. This CDR3 spans 14 amino acids. This sample was included in a study of blood T cell repertoires in COVID-19. Study background: Spain, Italy and the United States supplied samples that represented acute and convalescent COVID-19. The cDNA or gDNA used as material had been derived from T cells, B-cell-depleted T cells, or PBMCs.

The TCR comes from a human donor in a cohort sampled during active COVID-19. The sequenced material came from peripheral blood. The chain combines TRBV5-5 with TRBJ2-7, with a weak D call TRBD2 (5 bases). CDR3: CASSYSASGYEQYF. DNA of the CDR3: TGTGCCAGCAGCTATAGCGCGAGTGGCTACGAGCAGTACTTC.